This T cell receptor (beta chain) stems from a study of T cell changes during pregnancy in multiple sclerosis. The method was immunoSEQ multiplex PCR; TCRdb's version includes in-frame clones alone and lacks a portion of them. The table shows almost 35,000 clones, with less than 95% occurring only once. This clone was picked up one time. V shed 3 bases and J shed 0 bases, with 13 bases lying between them. Germline CDR1 and CDR2: SGDLS and YYNGEE. The CDR3 runs to 16 residues. The sample consisted of CD8+ T cells from peripheral blood mononuclear cells, taken before pregnancy. V is TRBV9 and J is TRBJ2-1, with D perhaps matching TRBD2 (5 bases). This clonotype originated in a female donor with multiple sclerosis, enrolled in a pregnancy study. CDR3 nucleotide sequence: TGTGCCAGCAGCGGGATTGCTAGCAGCTCCTACAATGAGCAGTTCTTC. The encoded protein is CASSGIASSSYNEQFF.